This T cell receptor beta chain was found in a study of response to subunit inactivated influenza vaccine. Germline loops: CDR1 LGHDT, CDR2 YNNKEL (reference sequence). V lost 0 bases, J lost 8 bases, and 13 bases lay in between. The CDR3 extends over 14 amino acids. Study outcomes and limitations: With each seasonal influenza vaccination, the authors suggested, few new T cells are recruited.

This clonotype appeared many times. Its antigen is currently unknown. TCRdb ran MiXCR on the RT-PCR reads and lists one entry per CDR3 protein. Of about 520,000 distinct CDR3 sequences in the sample, 7.2% are singletons; the top ten hold around 14%. This sample comprised PBMCs from blood, obtained about 23 months after vaccination. This chain connects TRBV3-1 to TRBJ1-1, with D uncertain. The clonotype originates from a man between 45 and 75 years old who received an inactivated influenza vaccine. CDR3 protein: CASSQEPGNREAFF. The DNA of the CDR3 is TGTGCCAGCAGCCAAGAACCGGGTAACAGAGAAGCTTTCTTT.